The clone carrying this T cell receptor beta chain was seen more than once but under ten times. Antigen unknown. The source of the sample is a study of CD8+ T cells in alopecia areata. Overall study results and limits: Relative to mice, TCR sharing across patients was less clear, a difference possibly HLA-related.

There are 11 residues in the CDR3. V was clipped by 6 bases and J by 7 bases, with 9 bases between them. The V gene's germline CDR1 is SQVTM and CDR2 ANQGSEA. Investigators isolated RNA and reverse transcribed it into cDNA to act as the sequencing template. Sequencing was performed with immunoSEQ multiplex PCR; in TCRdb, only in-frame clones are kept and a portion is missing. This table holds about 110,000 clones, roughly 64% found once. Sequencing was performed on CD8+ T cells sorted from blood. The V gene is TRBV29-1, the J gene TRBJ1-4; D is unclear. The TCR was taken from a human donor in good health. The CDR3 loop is CSVEIGEKLFF. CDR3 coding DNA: TGCAGCGTAGAGATCGGTGAAAAACTGTTTTTT.